These T cell receptor beta chains were read from a single sample in a study of T cell responses to AZD1222 COVID-19 vaccine. The table came from immunoSEQ multiplex PCR; TCRdb's copy has only in-frame clones and leaves some out. The table lists about 97,000 clones, roughly 84% of them singletons, with about a sixth in the top ten. This material consisted of peripheral blood, taken on day 0 of AZD1222 vaccination. The receptor set was obtained from an adult in good health. Each CDR3 is given with its conserved first and last residue. A D gene is named only where the DNA matches it firmly. Size is omitted from some rows. Given values are once, few, many or a class for expanded clones.

>TRBJ1-1|-|-|TRBV6-5
TGTGCCAGCAGTTACTCGAACAGGCGGGCTGAAGCTTTCTTT
CASSYSNRRAEAFF
>TRBJ2-2|TRBD1|-|TRBV24-1
TGTGCCACCAGTGACTTGGGACAGGGGCCAGGGGAGCTGTTTTTT
CATSDLGQGPGELFF
>TRBJ1-4|-|once|TRBV7-2
TGTGCCAGCAGCAGAGTAAGGAATGAAAAACTGTTTTTT
CASSRVRNEKLFF
>TRBJ2-5|TRBD2|-|TRBV5-1
TGCGCCAGCAGCTCCGCTAGCGGGGGGGCCCAAGAGACCCAGTACTTC
CASSSASGGAQETQYF
>TRBJ1-5|-|once|TRBV6-5
TGTGCCAGCAGTTATGATGGAGGCAATCAGCCCCAGCATTTT
CASSYDGGNQPQHF
>TRBJ1-2|-|few|TRBV28
TGTGCCAGCCGGACGGGGGCGGGGGCGCGCGGCTACACCTTC
CASRTGAGARGYTF
>TRBJ2-7|TRBD2|-|TRBV28
TGTGCCAGCAGTCTACTAACTAGCGTCGACGAGCAGTACTTC
CASSLLTSVDEQYF
>TRBJ2-1|-|-|TRBV11-2
TGTGCCAGCAGCTCGGACTACCAGTACAATGAGCAGTTCTTC
CASSSDYQYNEQFF
>TRBJ2-5|TRBD2|-|TRBV7-2
TGTGCCAGCAGCGTACGAACGGGGGGGCTGGAGACCCAGTACTTC
CASSVRTGGLETQYF
>TRBJ1-6|TRBD1|once|TRBV9
TGTGCCAGCAGCGGACGACAGGGGACATATAATTCACCCCTCCACTTT
CASSGRQGTYNSPLHF
>TRBJ2-1|-|-|TRBV5-6
TGTGCCAGCAGCTTGACCTTCACTGCAGGCGGGGAGCAGTTCTTC
CASSLTFTAGGEQFF
>TRBJ2-1|-|-|TRBV11-3
TGTGCCAGCACCTCATCGACTAGTCTTCATGAGCAGTTCTTC
CASTSSTSLHEQFF
>TRBJ1-4|TRBD1|-|TRBV28
TGTGCCAGCAGCACCAAGGGACAGGGTTTTGGAAAACTGTTTTTT
CASSTKGQGFGKLFF
>TRBJ1-6|-|few|TRBV28
TGTGCCAGCAGTTTAGGGGGGACACCTGTTTTTCCCCTCCACTTT
CASSLGGTPVFPLHF
>TRBJ1-3|-|-|TRBV6-5
TGTGCCAGCAGCTACAATCCCAAGAGAAACACCATATATTTT
CASSYNPKRNTIYF
>TRBJ1-1|-|-|TRBV27
TGTGCCAGCAAACGGACGGGGACCACTGAAGCTTTCTTT
CASKRTGTTEAFF
>TRBJ2-5|-|-|TRBV18
TGTGCCAGCTCACCACCCGGGACTCCCATGGAGACCCAGTACTTC
CASSPPGTPMETQYF
>TRBJ1-2|TRBD1|-|TRBV9
TGTGCCAGCAGCGCCCAGACAGGGTTAGGTCCCGGCTACACCTTC
CASSAQTGLGPGYTF
>TRBJ1-4|-|-|TRBV4-3
TGCGCCAGCAGCCCGAGAGGGGGGGGTGCTAATGAAAAACTGTTTTTT
CASSPRGGGANEKLFF
>TRBJ1-1|-|-|TRBV5-6
TGTGCCAGCAGCTTGGGGGTTTATGACACTGAAGCTTTCTTT
CASSLGVYDTEAFF
>TRBJ2-2|-|-|TRBV2
TGTGCCAGCAGTGAGGTGTGGGCCGCCACCGGGGAGCTGTTTTTT
CASSEVWAATGELFF
>TRBJ1-4|TRBD1|-|TRBV5-8
TGTGCCAGCAGACCGGACAGGGGGGGCACAACTAATGAAAAACTGTTTTTT
CASRPDRGGTTNEKLFF
>TRBJ1-2|TRBD1|-|TRBV4-3
TGCGCCAGCAGCCAAGAAAGGGGGCCGGAAATCTATGGCTACACCTTC
CASSQERGPEIYGYTF
>TRBJ1-1|TRBD1|-|TRBV11-3
TGTGCCAGCAGCCCCGGAGGAATGACAGGGCGGAACACTGAAGCTTTCTTT
CASSPGGMTGRNTEAFF
>TRBJ2-1|TRBD1|-|TRBV29-1
TGCAGCGGGGACAGGGGGCTTGAGAATGAGCAGTTCTTC
CSGDRGLENEQFF
>TRBJ2-7|-|-|TRBV5-1
TGCGCCAGCAGCTTGGGTGGTGCCGGGGGGCGAAGCGACGAGCAGTACTTC
CASSLGGAGGRSDEQYF
>TRBJ1-1|-|-|TRBV6-5
TGTGCCAGCAGTAGAACAAGGAGCACTGAAGCTTTCTTT
CASSRTRSTEAFF
>TRBJ2-2|-|-|TRBV27
TGTGCCAGCACCCTCAATGGCGGGGGCTATGCGAACACCGGGGAGCTGTTTTTT
CASTLNGGGYANTGELFF
>TRBJ1-5|-|few|TRBV6-1
TGTGCCAGCAGTGAAGTGACCAATCAGCCCCAGCATTTT
CASSEVTNQPQHF
>TRBJ1-3|TRBD1|-|TRBV9
TGTGCCAGCAGCGTAGCAGGGGGCTCGCCCTCTGGAAACACCATATATTTT
CASSVAGGSPSGNTIYF
>TRBJ1-2|-|few|TRBV19
TGTGCCAGTAGCTCGCAGGAATTCTATGGCTACACCTTC
CASSSQEFYGYTF
>TRBJ2-1|-|-|TRBV28
TGTGCCAGCAGTTTAAGGCAGGGGGGGTGGAATGAGCAGTTCTTC
CASSLRQGGWNEQFF
>TRBJ1-3|TRBD1|-|TRBV4-2
TGTGCCAGCAGACTCTGGACAGGCCGTAACACCATATATTTT
CASRLWTGRNTIYF
>TRBJ1-2|-|-|TRBV6-5
TGTGCCGGCACCGAGCACAGGGCAGGCGGCTACACCTTC
CAGTEHRAGGYTF
>TRBJ1-5|-|-|TRBV7-6
TGTGCCCCCGGGTGGGATACTAATTTTGATCAGCCCCAGCATTTT
CAPGWDTNFDQPQHF
>TRBJ2-7|TRBD2|-|TRBV2
TGTGCCAGCAGCCCCGGACTAGCGGGGTCTCTGCGGGAGCAGTACTTC
CASSPGLAGSLREQYF
>TRBJ1-5|-|-|TRBV6-4
TGTGCCAGCAGTGACTCGATAAGGCAGGGAGAGGATCAGCCCCAGCATTTT
CASSDSIRQGEDQPQHF
>TRBJ2-3|TRBD2|-|TRBV11-2
TGTGCCAGCAGCTTAGGAAGACTAGCGGGAGTCGGGCGTACGCAGTATTTT
CASSLGRLAGVGRTQYF
>TRBJ1-2|TRBD1|-|TRBV5-4
TGTGCCAGCAGCCTGGGACAGGGTAATTCTAACTATGGCTACACCTTC
CASSLGQGNSNYGYTF
>TRBJ1-5|-|few|TRBV19
TGTGCCAGTAGTATTGGTCCTTATAGCAATCAGCCCCAGCATTTT
CASSIGPYSNQPQHF
>TRBJ1-1|-|-|TRBV19
TGTGCCAGTACCCCTGGAGGGTTTGGTGTGAACACTGAAGCTTTCTTT
CASTPGGFGVNTEAFF
>TRBJ1-5|TRBD1|-|TRBV10-2
TGCGCCAGCTGTGAGGGGGACAGGGGGACCGGTAGCAATCAGCCCCAGCATTTT
CASCEGDRGTGSNQPQHF
>TRBJ1-1|-|-|TRBV7-9
TGTGCCAGCAGCCCTTCCAATGGGGTGAACACTGAAGCTTTCTTT
CASSPSNGVNTEAFF
>TRBJ1-3|-|-|TRBV11-2
TGTGCCAGCAGCTATCGGGCTTTAGGGTCTGGAAACACCATATATTTT
CASSYRALGSGNTIYF
>TRBJ1-3|-|-|TRBV27
TGTGCCAGCAGTTTTAGATCTGGAAACACCATATATTTT
CASSFRSGNTIYF
>TRBJ1-6|TRBD1|-|TRBV5-6
TGTGCCAGCAGCACGGGACAGGGGGGCAATTCACCCCTCCACTTT
CASSTGQGGNSPLHF
>TRBJ2-2|-|-|TRBV12-3/TRBV12-4
TGTGCCAGCACCCCCGTACCCGGGGAGCTGTTTTTT
CASTPVPGELFF
>TRBJ1-6|-|-|TRBV18
TGTGCCAGCTCAGAGGGCGGTAATTCACTCCTCCACTTT
CASSEGGNSLLHF
>TRBJ1-1|-|-|TRBV7-2
TGTGCCAGCAGCAGGACCCTGGGGAGCACTGAAGCTTTCTTT
CASSRTLGSTEAFF
>TRBJ1-4|-|-|TRBV7-2
TGTGCCAGCAGCGGCCCGGGGAGGAATGAAAAACTGTTTTTT
CASSGPGRNEKLFF
>TRBJ1-5|-|-|TRBV5-4
TGTGCCAGCAGCTTGTATAATGACGATCAGCCCCAGCATTTT
CASSLYNDDQPQHF
>TRBJ2-1|-|-|TRBV13
TGTGCCAGCAGCTTCCGATCCAGGGGAGGGAATGAGCAGTTCTTC
CASSFRSRGGNEQFF
>TRBJ2-5|-|-|TRBV5-1
TGCGCCAGCAGCTTGGATCGGACTCGCCGCCAAGAGACCCAGTACTTC
CASSLDRTRRQETQYF
>TRBJ2-2|TRBD2|few|TRBV10-1
TGCGCCAGCAGTGTATCTAGCGGGGGGCGCGAGGAGCTGTTTTTT
CASSVSSGGREELFF
>TRBJ1-1|-|-|TRBV12-3/TRBV12-4
TGTGCCAGCAGCCCACAGGGCACGGCTTTCTTT
CASSPQGTAFF
>TRBJ2-3|-|-|TRBV6-4
TGTGCCAGCAGTGACCCCTCAATGTTCTGCGAATGGGAAGATACGCAGTATTTT
CASSDPSMFCEWEDTQYF
>TRBJ1-3|-|-|TRBV18
TGTGCCAGCTCACTCTCGGGCCTCCCCCTGGGAAACACCATATATTTT
CASSLSGLPLGNTIYF